Sequencing of this TCR beta chain was carried out in a study of OX40 agonist ivuxolimab in advanced cancers. Notes on this clone: Its matching antigen is unknown.

Trimming removed 5 bases from V and 12 bases from J, with 17 bases in between. The V gene's germline CDR1 is SGHAT and CDR2 FQDESV (reference sequence). CDR3 length: 13 residues. Broader study findings: The average count of expanded clones was higher among CD8+ T cells than among CD4+. Which antigen the expanded peripheral T cells recognized is unknown.

The method was immunoSEQ multiplex PCR; TCRdb's version includes in-frame clones alone and lacks a portion of them. This table holds some 110,000 clones, 85% to 95% found once. V gene TRBV11-1 combines with J gene TRBJ2-1; D is possibly TRBD1 (6 bases). Here the sequenced sample was CD4+ or CD8+ T cells sorted from blood, taken in a trial of the OX40 agonist ivuxolimab. The receptor comes from an adult with an advanced solid tumor such as melanoma, head and neck, liver or kidney cancer. As DNA, the CDR3 is TGTGCCAGCAGCATGGGACACAATGAGGGGCAGTTCTTC. Its translation is CASSMGHNEGQFF. Full variable domain (remainder filled in from reference TRBV11-1 and TRBJ2-1): EAEVAQSPRYKITEKSQAVAFWCDPISGHATLYWYRQILGQGPELLVQFQDESVVDDSQLPKDRFSAERLKGVDSTLKIQPAELGDSAMYLCASSMGHNEGQFFGPGTRLTVL.